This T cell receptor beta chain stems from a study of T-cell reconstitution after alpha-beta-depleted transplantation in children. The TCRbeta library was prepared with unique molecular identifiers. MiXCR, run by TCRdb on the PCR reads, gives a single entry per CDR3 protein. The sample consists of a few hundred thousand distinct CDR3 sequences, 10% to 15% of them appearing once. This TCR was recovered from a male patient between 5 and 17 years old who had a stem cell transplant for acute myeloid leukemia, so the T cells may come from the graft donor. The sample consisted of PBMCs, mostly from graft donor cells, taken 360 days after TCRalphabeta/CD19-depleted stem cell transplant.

The CDR3 bases are TGCAGTGGGGAGATCTCCCCTTCAGATACGCAGTATTTT. It translates to CSGEISPSDTQYF. The rearrangement joins TRBV20-1 to TRBJ2-3; the D gene is possibly TRBD2 (5 bases). Trimming shortened V by 7 bases and J by 4 bases, and 15 bases separated the two germline ends. Germline assignment: CDR1 DFQATT and CDR2 SNEGSKA (reference sequence). The CDR3 runs to 13 residues.